The 32 T cell receptor beta chains listed next were all sequenced from one sample in a study of identical twins. TCRdb reprocessed the 5' RACE reads with MiXCR, giving one entry per CDR3 protein. This table holds about 530,000 distinct CDR3 sequences, roughly 15% found once. These data were likewise used in another study, on yellow fever vaccine responses in identical twins.

Sequences were obtained from CD4+ T cells sorted from blood. All receptors derive from a woman aged 18-35 years in good health.

This clonotype has just a few counts. The chain uses TRBV20-1 and TRBJ2-5; D may be TRBD2 (5 bases). CDR1 and CDR2 (germline): DFQATT, SNEGSKA (reference sequence). The CDR3 runs to 12 residues. The V end was cut by 3 bases, the J end by 2 bases, with 7 bases between. CDR3 sequence: CSASGVQETQYF. The CDR3 nucleotides are TGCAGTGCTAGCGGGGTACAAGAGACCCAGTACTTC.

The chain has TRBV10-3 and TRBJ2-3; 7 bases are shared with TRBD1. This CDR3 region has 14 residues. J gave up 10 bases and V 0 bases, and 7 bases lay outside the gene matches. Per the germline V gene, CDR1 is ENHRY and CDR2 is SYGVKD. The CDR3 region has the DNA TGTGCCATCAGTGAGTCGACATCCGGGACAGCGCAGTATTTT. Encoded protein: CAISESTSGTAQYF.

The CDR3 nucleotides are TGTGCCAGCAGTTCGGGGGCCCAGTACTTC. This codes for CASSSGAQYF. The chain joins TRBV6-2 or TRBV6-3 to TRBJ2-5; TRBD2 is a possible D gene (6 bases). Trimming cost V 4 bases and J 9 bases, with 6 bases left between them. The CDR3 has 10 residues. Germline V gene data show CDR1 as MNHEY and CDR2 as SVGEGT.

This chain uses TRBV5-1 with TRBJ2-1; 15 positions agree with TRBD2. V lost 5 bases to trimming and J lost 2 bases; unmatched junction nucleotides: 14. This CDR3 region has 20 residues. Germline V gives CDR1 SGHRS, CDR2 YFSETQ. The CDR3 protein is CASRTSSGLAGGGAYNEQFF. DNA of the CDR3: TGCGCCAGCAGGACCTCCTCGGGACTAGCGGGAGGAGGAGCCTACAATGAGCAGTTCTTC.

The sample holds a few counts of this clonotype. V and J are TRBV3-1 and TRBJ2-1; D might be TRBD2 (5 bases). With 1 base removed from V and 9 bases from J, the gap between germline ends came to 7 bases. Germline CDR1 LGHDT, CDR2 YNNKEL (reference sequence). This CDR3 is 12 amino acids long. The CDR3 here is CASSQALAEQFF. CDR3 in DNA: TGTGCCAGCAGCCAAGCCCTAGCTGAGCAGTTCTTC.

V usage is TRBV10-3 and J usage is TRBJ2-5, with D possibly TRBD2 on 5 matching bases. Germline CDR1 is ENHRY and CDR2 is SYGVKD. Trimming shortened V by 4 bases and J by 5 bases, and 11 bases separated the two germline ends. The CDR3 runs to 13 residues. The CDR3 is CAISAGEMETQYF. CDR3 coding DNA: TGTGCCATCAGTGCCGGGGAAATGGAGACCCAGTACTTC.

This chain connects TRBV12-3 or TRBV12-4 to TRBJ1-2; 7 positions agree with TRBD1. Trimming took 5 bases from V and 1 from J; bases not matched to a gene: 10. The CDR3 loop spans 16 amino acids. The CDR3 region has the DNA TGTGCCAGCAGTGCGAAGCTGGGGACAGATAACTATGGCTACACCTTC. Protein sequence: CASSAKLGTDNYGYTF.

This clonotype was observed a handful of times. The V call is TRBV5-1, the J call TRBJ1-1; D perhaps matches TRBD1 (5 bases). Germline values: CDR1 SGHRS, CDR2 YFSETQ. V was shortened by 0 bases and J by 6 bases, with 12 bases between the two germline ends. This CDR3 spans 14 amino acids. In nucleotides, the CDR3 is TGCGCCAGCAGCTTGGAAGTACCGGGGGCTGAAGCTTTCTTT. It yields the protein CASSLEVPGAEAFF.

The chain carries TRBV20-1 and TRBJ2-1, with 9 bases fitting TRBD2. The length of the CDR3 is 15 residues. The germline V gene encodes CDR1 DFQATT and CDR2 SNEGSKA (reference sequence). V lost 1 base, J lost 7 bases, and 8 bases stayed unmatched. The CDR3 bases are TGCAGTGCTAGAGGGGTTAGCGGGAGTACTAATGAGCAGTTCTTC. This translates into CSARGVSGSTNEQFF.

The table lists this clonotype with many counts. V and J are TRBV11-1 and TRBJ2-1; 11 bases align to TRBD2. After removal of 5 bases from V and 7 bases from J, the junction contained 16 bases not matched to a gene. This CDR3 region has 18 residues. CDR1 SGHAT and CDR2 FQDESV come from the germline V gene (reference sequence). CDR3 in DNA: TGTGCCAGCAGCCCTTTGCTTGGGACTAGCGGAGGGGGGAATGAGCAGTTCTTC. It specifies CASSPLLGTSGGGNEQFF.

In this sample, this clonotype turned up a few times. This chain joins TRBV12-3 or TRBV12-4 and TRBJ1-5; D remains ambiguous. V lost 3 bases, J lost 0 bases, and 15 bases lay in between. The CDR3 length is 17 residues. CDR3 nucleotide sequence: TGTGCCAGCAGTTTTGGAGGTTTCCTGAATAGCAATCAGCCCCAGCATTTT. This codes for CASSFGGFLNSNQPQHF.

Only one count was recorded for this clonotype. This chain links TRBV28 with TRBJ2-3; D may be TRBD2 (6 bases). The CDR3 totals 15 residues. Deletions cut 4 bases from V and 4 bases from J, with 15 bases between. Germline CDR1 MDHEN, CDR2 SYDVKM. The CDR3 sequence: CASSSGGRVPDTQYF. The CDR3 DNA follows: TGTGCCAGCAGTTCCGGGGGTAGAGTCCCAGATACGCAGTATTTT.

This clonotype was observed a few times. This sequence joins TRBV7-9 and TRBJ1-6; unclear D gene. The ends were cut back, 5 bases at V and 9 bases at J, with 17 bases in the middle. Germline V gene sequence: CDR1 SEHNR, CDR2 FQNEAQ (reference sequence). This CDR3 comprises 15 residues. Here the CDR3 reads CASSHGRGDPSPLHF. The CDR3 DNA is TGTGCCAGCAGCCACGGGCGCGGGGATCCTTCACCCCTCCACTTT.

There are a few counts of this clonotype. V is TRBV11-1 and J is TRBJ2-6, with TRBD2 identical over 8 bases. CDR1 SGHAT and CDR2 FQDESV come from the germline V gene (reference sequence). The CDR3 totals 19 residues. Germline trimming cut 5 bases from V and 0 bases from J; bases unmatched to any gene: 12. The CDR3 DNA follows: TGTGCCAGCAGCCTACCTCGGATAGCGGGGCACTCTGGGGCCAACGTCCTGACTTTC. Protein product: CASSLPRIAGHSGANVLTF. The full variable domain, completed using reference TRBV11-1 and TRBJ2-6, is EAEVAQSPRYKITEKSQAVAFWCDPISGHATLYWYRQILGQGPELLVQFQDESVVDDSQLPKDRFSAERLKGVDSTLKIQPAELGDSAMYLCASSLPRIAGHSGANVLTFGAGSRLTVL.

The CDR3 DNA reads as TGCGCCAGCAGCTTGGGTGTTTTCGACACAGGAATCGAGCAGTACTTC. Translating gives CASSLGVFDTGIEQYF. The chain uses TRBV5-1 and TRBJ2-7; perhaps TRBD1 as D (5 bases). The CDR3 covers 16 residues. V gave up 0 bases and J gave up 6 bases, with 19 bases separating them. Germline lookup yields CDR1 SGHRS and CDR2 YFSETQ.

The rearrangement links TRBV7-3 to TRBJ2-3, with 10 nucleotides matching TRBD2. Germline assignment: CDR1 SGHTA and CDR2 FQGTGA. The CDR3 length is 17 residues. V lost 4 bases to trimming and J lost 2 bases; unmatched junction nucleotides: 9. CDR3 region: CASSSGSGRALTDTQYF. The DNA for the CDR3 is TGTGCCAGCAGCTCTGGGAGCGGGAGGGCCCTCACAGATACGCAGTATTTT.

This clonotype came up a few times. J is TRBJ2-1 and V is TRBV24-1, with D possibly being TRBD2 (5 bases). Trimming cost V 0 bases and J 0 bases, with 14 bases left between them. This CDR3 is 18 amino acids long. Germline CDR1 KGHDR, CDR2 SFDVKD. The CDR3 sequence: CATSDLHDGIASYNEQFF. CDR3 sequence (DNA): TGTGCCACCAGTGATTTGCATGACGGGATCGCCTCCTACAATGAGCAGTTCTTC.

This chain joins TRBV7-2 and TRBJ2-1; D gene uncertain. CDR1 is SGHTA, CDR2 FQGNSA, per germline. Deletions cut 7 bases from V and 5 bases from J, with 21 bases between. There are 16 residues in the CDR3. The CDR3 spells CASITPALALHNEQFF. As DNA, the CDR3 is TGTGCCAGCATCACCCCCGCTTTAGCCCTCCACAATGAGCAGTTCTTC.

This clonotype was observed a handful of times. The V call is TRBV21-1, the J call TRBJ2-5; TRBD2, as called in the table, went unchecked against the DNA. TRBV21-1 is a known pseudogene. The CDR3 contains 16 residues. CDR3 sequence (DNA): TGTGCCAGCAGCAAACTCCCTAGCGTCGGGGAAGAGACCCAGTACTTC. Translated: CASSKLPSVGEETQYF.

The chain couples TRBV12-3 or TRBV12-4 to TRBJ2-5, with D perhaps given as TRBD1 or TRBD2 (5 bases each). This CDR3 has 15 residues. Trimming pared 6 bases from V and 2 bases from J, leaving 16 bases between. In DNA form, the CDR3 reads TGTGCCAGCAGCTCTTTCGGTGGGGGACAAGAGACCCAGTACTTC. Amino acids: CASSSFGGGQETQYF.

The J gene is TRBJ2-5, the V gene TRBV28; TRBD2 matches 10 bases. V shed 4 bases and J 5 bases; nucleotides not matched to a gene: 22. The CDR3 runs to 20 residues. Germline assignment: CDR1 MDHEN and CDR2 SYDVKM. The CDR3 spells CASSSWTSGVGSLGPETQYF. CDR3 bases: TGTGCCAGCAGTTCATGGACTAGCGGAGTTGGGTCTTTGGGTCCTGAGACCCAGTACTTC.

In its sample, this clonotype was seen many times. V usage is TRBV3-1 and J usage is TRBJ2-2; D possibly corresponds to TRBD1 (6 bases). V lost 6 bases and J lost 0, with 11 bases in between. The CDR3 runs to 15 residues. Germline V gives CDR1 LGHDT, CDR2 YNNKEL (reference sequence). CDR3 amino acids: CASSPRGPNTGELFF. Here the CDR3 DNA reads TGTGCCAGCAGTCCCAGGGGACCGAACACCGGGGAGCTGTTTTTT.

This chain links TRBV28 with TRBJ1-2; D unclear. The CDR3 has 10 residues. V was clipped by 6 bases and J by 8 bases, with 7 bases between them. Germline V gene lookup returns CDR1 MDHEN and CDR2 SYDVKM. CDR3 sequence (DNA): TGTGCCAGCAGATCGGGGGGCTACACCTTC. As protein: CASRSGGYTF.

The chain employs TRBV28 and TRBJ2-7; 8 bases map to TRBD1. V shed 4 bases, J shed 2 bases, and the junction held 10 bases outside the gene matches. The germline CDR1 and CDR2 sequences are MDHEN and SYDVKM. The CDR3 is made up of 16 amino acids. Here the CDR3 reads CASSSLGTGGPYEQYF. CDR3 coding DNA: TGTGCCAGCAGTTCCTTAGGGACAGGTGGTCCCTACGAGCAGTACTTC. The full variable domain, in which reference TRBV28 and TRBJ2-7 provide the parts outside the CDR3, is DVKVTQSSRYLVKRTGEKVFLECVQDMDHENMFWYRQDPGLGLRLIYFSYDVKMKEKGDIPEGYSVSREKKERFSLILESASTNQTSMYLCASSSLGTGGPYEQYFGPGTRLTVT.

This sequence joins TRBV7-6 and TRBJ1-2; 9 positions agree with TRBD1. With V trimmed by 2 bases and J by 5 bases, 21 bases remained unmatched. The CDR3 has 20 amino acids. Per germline, CDR1 SGHVS and CDR2 FNYEAQ. CDR3 region: CASSLSGPVTGGGGRYGYTF. CDR3 coding DNA: TGTGCCAGCAGCTTATCGGGTCCGGTTACAGGGGGCGGAGGAAGGTATGGCTACACCTTC.

The J gene is TRBJ1-5, the V gene TRBV28; D not certain. V lost 10 bases to trimming and J lost 2 bases, with 15 bases between them. The germline gives CDR1 MDHEN, CDR2 SYDVKM. CDR3 length: 14 residues. As DNA, the CDR3 is TGTGCCACCGCACCTCGGTACGGCAATCAGCCCCAGCATTTT. Translated: CATAPRYGNQPQHF.

The rearrangement links TRBV2 to TRBJ2-3, with 10 bases matching TRBD2. Germline V gene sequence: CDR1 SNHLY, CDR2 FYNNEI. V was clipped by 1 base and J by 5 bases; unmatched bases: 6. The CDR3 is 16 residues long. The CDR3 sequence: CASSEGSSGGLDTQYF. CDR3 sequence (DNA): TGTGCCAGCAGTGAAGGGTCTAGCGGGGGCCTAGATACGCAGTATTTT. The whole variable domain, remainder taken from reference TRBV2 and TRBJ2-3, is EPEVTQTPSHQVTQMGQEVILRCVPISNHLYFYWYRQILGQKVEFLVSFYNNEISEKSEIFDDQFSVERPDGSNFTLKIRSTKLEDSAMYFCASSEGSSGGLDTQYFGPGTRLTVL.

This clonotype was counted between two and nine times. The chain links TRBV6-1 to TRBJ2-3, with D unclear. CDR1 is MNHNS, CDR2 SASEGT, per germline. The CDR3 is 13 residues long. V lost 8 bases to trimming and J lost 2 bases, with 11 bases between them. CDR3 bases: TGTGCCAGCGGGCTACCAACCACAGATACGCAGTATTTT. The encoded protein is CASGLPTTDTQYF.

The chain uses TRBV11-2 and TRBJ2-2, with D possibly called TRBD1 or TRBD2 (5 bases each). Germline CDR1 and CDR2: SGHAT and FQNNGV. This CDR3 is built from 16 residues. The V end was cut by 6 bases, the J end by 0 bases, with 14 bases between. DNA of the CDR3: TGTGCCAGCAGGCTTGTTAGGGGACCGAACACCGGGGAGCTGTTTTTT. Amino acid sequence: CASRLVRGPNTGELFF. Variable domain in full (rest from reference TRBV11-2 and TRBJ2-2): EAGVAQSPRYKIIEKRQSVAFWCNPISGHATLYWYQQILGQGPKLLIQFQNNGVVDDSQLPKDRFSAERLKGVDSTLKIQPAKLEDSAVYLCASRLVRGPNTGELFFGEGSRLTVL.

This clonotype was found many times. The rearrangement uses TRBV12-3 or TRBV12-4 and TRBJ2-3, with D perhaps matching TRBD1 (6 bases). This CDR3 is built from 14 residues. V lost 6 bases and J lost 3, with 13 bases in between. The CDR3 region is CASSHRVMTDTQYF. The CDR3 bases are TGTGCCAGCAGCCACAGGGTGATGACAGATACGCAGTATTTT.

This clonotype was recorded at least ten times. The chain joins TRBV24-1 to TRBJ2-1, with 9 bases fitting TRBD1. The CDR3 runs 14 residues. The V and J ends lost 4 bases and 8 bases, in that order; junction bases with no gene match: 5. Germline loops: CDR1 KGHDR, CDR2 SFDVKD. The CDR3 spells CATSDVTGGDEQFF. The CDR3 region has the DNA TGTGCCACCAGTGACGTGACAGGGGGAGATGAGCAGTTCTTC.

This sequence joins TRBV6-2 or TRBV6-3 and TRBJ2-7; 13 positions agree with TRBD2. This CDR3 comprises 18 residues. Germline loops: CDR1 MNHEY, CDR2 SVGEGT. V was clipped by 7 bases and J by 6 bases; unmatched bases: 18. CDR3 in amino acids: CASTKSGLAGVGTSEQYF. For the CDR3, the DNA is TGTGCCAGCACTAAAAGTGGACTAGCGGGAGTAGGGACCTCCGAGCAGTACTTC.